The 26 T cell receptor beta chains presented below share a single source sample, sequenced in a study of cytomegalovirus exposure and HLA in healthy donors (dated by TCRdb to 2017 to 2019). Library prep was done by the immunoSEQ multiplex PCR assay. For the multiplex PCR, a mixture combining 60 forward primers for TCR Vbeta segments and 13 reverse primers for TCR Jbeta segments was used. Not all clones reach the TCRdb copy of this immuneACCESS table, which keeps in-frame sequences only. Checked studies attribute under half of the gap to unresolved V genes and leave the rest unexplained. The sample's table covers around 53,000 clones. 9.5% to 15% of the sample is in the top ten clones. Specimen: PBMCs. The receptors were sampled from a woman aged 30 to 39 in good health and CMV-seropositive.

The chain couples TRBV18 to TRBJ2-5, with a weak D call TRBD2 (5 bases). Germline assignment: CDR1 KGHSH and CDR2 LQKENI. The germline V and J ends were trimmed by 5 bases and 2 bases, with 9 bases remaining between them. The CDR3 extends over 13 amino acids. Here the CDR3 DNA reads TGTGCCAGCTCAGCGGACTTTCAAGAGACCCAGTACTTC. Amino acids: CASSADFQETQYF.

Here the CDR3 DNA reads TGCAGTGCTAGCGAGCTAGATGAGCAGTTCTTC. As protein: CSASELDEQFF. The V call is TRBV20-1, the J call TRBJ2-1; unclear D gene. V was pared by 3 bases and J by 8 bases, with 8 bases between. The CDR3 has 11 amino acids. CDR1 and CDR2 from the germline V gene are DFQATT and SNEGSKA (reference sequence).

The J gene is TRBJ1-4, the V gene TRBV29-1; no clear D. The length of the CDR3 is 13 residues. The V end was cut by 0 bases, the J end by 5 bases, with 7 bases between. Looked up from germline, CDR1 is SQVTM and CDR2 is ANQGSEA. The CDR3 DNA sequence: TGCAGCGTTGAAGAAACGACAAATGAAAAACTGTTTTTT. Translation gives CSVEETTNEKLFF.

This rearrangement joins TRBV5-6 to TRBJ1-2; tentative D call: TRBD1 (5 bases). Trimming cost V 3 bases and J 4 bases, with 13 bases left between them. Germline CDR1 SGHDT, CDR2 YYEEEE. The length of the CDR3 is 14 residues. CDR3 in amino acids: CASSSTFRAYGYTF. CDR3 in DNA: TGTGCCAGCAGCTCCACATTCAGGGCCTATGGCTACACCTTC.

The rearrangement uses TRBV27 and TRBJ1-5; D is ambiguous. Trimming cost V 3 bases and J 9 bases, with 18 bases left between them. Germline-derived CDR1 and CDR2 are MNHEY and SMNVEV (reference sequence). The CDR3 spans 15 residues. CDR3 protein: CASSFNGPGKAPQHF. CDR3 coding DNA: TGTGCCAGCAGTTTCAACGGCCCCGGGAAGGCGCCCCAGCATTTT.

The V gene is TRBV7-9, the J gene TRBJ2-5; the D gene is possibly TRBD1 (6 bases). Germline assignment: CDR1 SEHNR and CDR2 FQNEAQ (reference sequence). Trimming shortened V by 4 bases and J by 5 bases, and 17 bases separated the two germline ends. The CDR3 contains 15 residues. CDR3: CASSSGRGSGETQYF. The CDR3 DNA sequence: TGTGCCAGCAGCTCTGGCAGGGGTTCCGGCGAGACCCAGTACTTC. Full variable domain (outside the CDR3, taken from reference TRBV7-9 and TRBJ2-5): DTGVSQNPRHKITKRGQNVTFRCDPISEHNRLYWYRQTLGQGPEFLTYFQNEAQLEKSRLLSDRFSAERPKGSFSTLEIQRTEQGDSAMYLCASSSGRGSGETQYFGPGTRLLVL.

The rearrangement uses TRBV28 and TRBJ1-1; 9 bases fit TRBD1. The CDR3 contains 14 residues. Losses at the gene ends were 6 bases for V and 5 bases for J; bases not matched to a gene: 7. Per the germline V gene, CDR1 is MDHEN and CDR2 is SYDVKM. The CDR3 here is CASSTQGASTEAFF. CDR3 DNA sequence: TGTGCCAGCAGCACACAGGGGGCGAGTACTGAAGCTTTCTTT.

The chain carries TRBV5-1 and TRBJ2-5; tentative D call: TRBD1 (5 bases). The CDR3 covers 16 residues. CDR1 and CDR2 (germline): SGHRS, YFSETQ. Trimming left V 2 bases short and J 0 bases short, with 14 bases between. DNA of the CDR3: TGCGCCAGCAGCTTAACAGGAGAGAGCGACCAAGAGACCCAGTACTTC. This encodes CASSLTGESDQETQYF.

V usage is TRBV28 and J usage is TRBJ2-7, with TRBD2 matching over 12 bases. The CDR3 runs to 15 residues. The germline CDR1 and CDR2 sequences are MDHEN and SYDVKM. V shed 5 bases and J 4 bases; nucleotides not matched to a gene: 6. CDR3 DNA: TGTGCCAGCAGTCCCGGACTAGCGGGACTATACGAGCAGTACTTC. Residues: CASSPGLAGLYEQYF.

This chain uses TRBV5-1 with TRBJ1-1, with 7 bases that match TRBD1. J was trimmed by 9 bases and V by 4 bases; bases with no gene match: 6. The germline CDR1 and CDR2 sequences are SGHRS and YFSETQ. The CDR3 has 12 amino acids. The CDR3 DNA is TGCGCCAGCAGCATAGACAGGGTACAAGCTTTCTTT. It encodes CASSIDRVQAFF.

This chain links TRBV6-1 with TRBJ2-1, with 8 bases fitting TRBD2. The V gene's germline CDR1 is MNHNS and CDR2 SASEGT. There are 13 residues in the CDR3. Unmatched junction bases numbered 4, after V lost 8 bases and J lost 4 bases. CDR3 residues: CASRTGGYNEQFF. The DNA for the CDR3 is TGTGCCAGCCGGACGGGAGGGTACAATGAGCAGTTCTTC.

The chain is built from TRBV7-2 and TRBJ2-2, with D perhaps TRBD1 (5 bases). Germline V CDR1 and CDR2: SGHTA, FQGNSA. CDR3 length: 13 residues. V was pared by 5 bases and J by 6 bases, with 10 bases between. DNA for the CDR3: TGTGCCAGCAGCGCTCAGGGTTCCGGGGAGCTGTTTTTT. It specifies CASSAQGSGELFF.

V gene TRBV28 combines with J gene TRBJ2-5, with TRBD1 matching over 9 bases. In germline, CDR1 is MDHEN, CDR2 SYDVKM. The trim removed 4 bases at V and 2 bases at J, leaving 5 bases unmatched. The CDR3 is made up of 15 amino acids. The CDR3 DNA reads TGTGCCAGCAGTTCTTTCGGGACAGGGCAAGAGACCCAGTACTTC. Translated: CASSSFGTGQETQYF.

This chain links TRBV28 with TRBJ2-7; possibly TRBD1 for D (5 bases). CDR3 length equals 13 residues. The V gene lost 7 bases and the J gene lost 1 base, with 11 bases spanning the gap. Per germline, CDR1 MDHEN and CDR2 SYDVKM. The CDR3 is CASISGASYEQYF. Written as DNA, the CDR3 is TGTGCCAGCATCTCTGGGGCATCCTACGAGCAGTACTTC.

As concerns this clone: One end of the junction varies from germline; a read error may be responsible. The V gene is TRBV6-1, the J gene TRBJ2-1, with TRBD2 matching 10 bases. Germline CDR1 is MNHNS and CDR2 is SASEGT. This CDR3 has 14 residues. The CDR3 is CASREAGGPFEQFF. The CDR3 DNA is TGTGCCAGCAGGGAAGCGGGAGGGCCTTTTGAGCAGTTCTTC.

In DNA, the CDR3 is TGCAGCGTTGAAGATCGGTCAGGGGGAACCTTCGAGCAGTACTTC. As protein: CSVEDRSGGTFEQYF. J is TRBJ2-7 and V is TRBV29-1; 7 bases are shared with TRBD1. Germline V gene lookup returns CDR1 SQVTM and CDR2 ANQGSEA. The CDR3 loop spans 15 amino acids. V lost 0 bases, J lost 6 bases, and 11 bases stayed unmatched.

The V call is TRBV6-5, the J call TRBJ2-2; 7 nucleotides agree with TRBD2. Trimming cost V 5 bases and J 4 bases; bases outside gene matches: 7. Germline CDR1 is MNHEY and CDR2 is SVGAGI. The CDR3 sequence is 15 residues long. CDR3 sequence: CASSGVGGSTGELFF. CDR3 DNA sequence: TGTGCCAGCAGTGGGGTGGGGGGGAGCACCGGGGAGCTGTTTTTT.

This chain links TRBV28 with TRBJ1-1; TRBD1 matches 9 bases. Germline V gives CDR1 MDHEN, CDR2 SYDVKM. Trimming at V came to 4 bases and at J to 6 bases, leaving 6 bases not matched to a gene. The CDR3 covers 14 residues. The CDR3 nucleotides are TGTGCCAGCAGTTCCGGACAGGGGCTGGCTGAAGCTTTCTTT. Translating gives CASSSGQGLAEAFF.

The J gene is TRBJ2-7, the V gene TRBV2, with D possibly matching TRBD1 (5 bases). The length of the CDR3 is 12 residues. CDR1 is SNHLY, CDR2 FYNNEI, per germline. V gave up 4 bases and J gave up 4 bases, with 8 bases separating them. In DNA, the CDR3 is TGTGCCAGCAGTGGCTCAGGGTACGAGCAGTACTTC. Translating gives CASSGSGYEQYF.

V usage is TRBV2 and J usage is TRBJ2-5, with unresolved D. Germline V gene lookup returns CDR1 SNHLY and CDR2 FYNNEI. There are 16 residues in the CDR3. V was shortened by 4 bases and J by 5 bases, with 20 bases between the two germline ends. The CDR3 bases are TGTGCCAGCAGTGGAAATGAACATGGGCGACGGGAGACCCAGTACTTC. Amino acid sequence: CASSGNEHGRRETQYF. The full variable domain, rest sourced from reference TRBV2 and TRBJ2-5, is EPEVTQTPSHQVTQMGQEVILRCVPISNHLYFYWYRQILGQKVEFLVSFYNNEISEKSEIFDDQFSVERPDGSNFTLKIRSTKLEDSAMYFCASSGNEHGRRETQYFGPGTRLLVL.

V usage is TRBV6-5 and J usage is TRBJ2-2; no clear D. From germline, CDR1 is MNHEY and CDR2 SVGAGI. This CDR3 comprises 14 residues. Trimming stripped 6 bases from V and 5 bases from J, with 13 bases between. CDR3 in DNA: TGTGCCAGCAGACTCTTTAGAGGAACCGGGGAGCTGTTTTTT. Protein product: CASRLFRGTGELFF.

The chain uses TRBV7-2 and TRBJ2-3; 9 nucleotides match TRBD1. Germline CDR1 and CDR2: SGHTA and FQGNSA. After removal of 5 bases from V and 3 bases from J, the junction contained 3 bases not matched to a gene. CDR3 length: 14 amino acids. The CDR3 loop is CASSPGQGTDTQYF. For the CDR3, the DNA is TGTGCCAGCAGCCCTGGACAGGGGACAGATACGCAGTATTTT.

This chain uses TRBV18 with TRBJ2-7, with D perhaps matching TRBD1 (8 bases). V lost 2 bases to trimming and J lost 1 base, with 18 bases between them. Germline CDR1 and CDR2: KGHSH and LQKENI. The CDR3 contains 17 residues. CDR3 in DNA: TGTGCCAGCTCACCAACAACTACAGGGGGGGGGTCCTACGAGCAGTACTTC. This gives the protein CASSPTTTGGGSYEQYF.

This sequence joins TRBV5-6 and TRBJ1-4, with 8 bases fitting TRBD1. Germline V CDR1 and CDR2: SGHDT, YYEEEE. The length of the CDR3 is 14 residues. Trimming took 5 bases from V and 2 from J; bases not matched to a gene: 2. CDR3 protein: CASRNRGTNEKLFF. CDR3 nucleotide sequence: TGTGCCAGCAGGAACAGGGGGACTAATGAAAAACTGTTTTTT.

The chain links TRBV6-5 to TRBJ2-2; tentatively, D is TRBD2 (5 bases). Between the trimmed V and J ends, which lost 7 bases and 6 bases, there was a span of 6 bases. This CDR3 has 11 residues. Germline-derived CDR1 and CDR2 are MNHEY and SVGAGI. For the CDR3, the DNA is TGTGCCAGCAAGAGGGCCGGGGAGCTGTTTTTT. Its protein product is CASKRAGELFF.

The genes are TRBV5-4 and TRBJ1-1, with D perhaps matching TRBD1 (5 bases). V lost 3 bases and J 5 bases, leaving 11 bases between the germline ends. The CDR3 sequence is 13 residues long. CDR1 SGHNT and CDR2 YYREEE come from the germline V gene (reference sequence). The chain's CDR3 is CASSSPPGTEAFF. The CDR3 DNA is TGTGCCAGCAGCTCGCCCCCAGGGACTGAAGCTTTCTTT.